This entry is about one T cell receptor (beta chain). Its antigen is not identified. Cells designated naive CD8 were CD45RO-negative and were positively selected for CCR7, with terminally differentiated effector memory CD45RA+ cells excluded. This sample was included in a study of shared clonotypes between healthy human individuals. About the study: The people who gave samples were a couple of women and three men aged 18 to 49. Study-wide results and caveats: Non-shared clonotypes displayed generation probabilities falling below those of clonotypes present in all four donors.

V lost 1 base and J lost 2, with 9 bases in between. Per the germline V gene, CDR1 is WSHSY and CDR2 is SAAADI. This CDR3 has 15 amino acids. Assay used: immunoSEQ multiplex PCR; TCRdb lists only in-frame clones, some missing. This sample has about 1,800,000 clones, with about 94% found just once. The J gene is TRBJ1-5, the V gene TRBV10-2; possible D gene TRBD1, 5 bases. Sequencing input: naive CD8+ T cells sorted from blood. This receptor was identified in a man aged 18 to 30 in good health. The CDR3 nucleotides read TGCGCCAGCAGTGAGTGGGGGATGGGCAATCAGCCCCAGCATTTT. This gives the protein CASSEWGMGNQPQHF.